These 5 T cell receptor beta chains were sequenced from one sample in a study of T cell repertoires in cytomegalovirus infection. Their antigen targets remain unknown. Using its own MiXCR run on the reads, TCRdb lists one record per CDR3 protein. The sample consists of over 95,000 distinct CDR3 sequences, more than 30% of them appearing once. This sample comprised CD8+ T cells from cultured PBMCs, obtained from culture after CMV antigen stimulation. These receptors came from a human donor in good health (CMV status not recorded). Some clones in this sample may be carry-over from other donors' samples.

The J gene is TRBJ1-2, the V gene TRBV11-1; D unclear. The CDR3 contains 12 residues. Trimming removed 5 bases at V and 4 bases at J, with 8 bases between. Per germline, CDR1 SGHAT and CDR2 FQDESV (reference sequence). In nucleotides, the CDR3 is TGTGCCAGCAGCAGGGATAGCTATGGCTACACCTTC. Its translation: CASSRDSYGYTF.

This clonotype appeared many times. This chain links TRBV7-3 with TRBJ2-1; either TRBD1 or TRBD2 may fit D (5 bases each). The CDR3 runs to 13 residues. V was cut by 8 bases and J by 6 bases, with 14 bases left in between. The germline gives CDR1 SGHTA, CDR2 FQGTGA. As DNA, the CDR3 is TGTGCCAGCGCCGTTGGGGGATTCAATGAGCAGTTCTTC. Translation gives CASAVGGFNEQFF.

The gene calls are TRBV7-9 and TRBJ1-5; D not certain. The V gene's germline CDR1 is SEHNR and CDR2 FQNEAQ (reference sequence). This CDR3 spans 15 amino acids. V lost 6 bases, J lost 4 bases, and 16 bases lay in between. The CDR3: CASSLSGIGNQPQHF. CDR3 in DNA: TGTGCCAGCAGTCTTTCGGGTATTGGGAATCAGCCCCAGCATTTT.

The V call is TRBV6-6, the J call TRBJ2-7, with D possibly being TRBD2 (5 bases). V was clipped by 5 bases and J by 5 bases, with 10 bases between them. This CDR3 region has 12 residues. The V gene's germline CDR1 is MNHNY and CDR2 SVGAGI (reference sequence). CDR3 residues: CASSPGRDEQYF. The CDR3 DNA reads as TGTGCCAGCAGTCCGGGGAGAGACGAGCAGTACTTC.

A single count supports this clonotype. The chain employs TRBV6-5 and TRBJ2-3; TRBD1 matches at 7 bases. Germline assignment: CDR1 MNHEY and CDR2 SVGAGI. This CDR3 spans 15 amino acids. V trimming: 4 bases; J trimming: 4 bases; junction bases outside the gene matches: 8. The CDR3, as DNA: TGTGCCAGCAGTTCCTACAGGGGTCGCGCAGATACGCAGTATTTT. This codes for CASSSYRGRADTQYF.